The present T cell receptor beta chain was sequenced within a study of a mutant IDH1 vaccine in newly diagnosed glioma. Turning to the study itself: Either 4-6 weeks after radiotherapy alone or alongside temozolomide, vaccination was begun. Of the patients given treatment, approximately 60% were male and approximately 38% were female, and a mean age of about 40 years was recorded. Previous care, which was radiotherapy, temozolomide, or both, most often involved both.

Note on this clone: Its target is not known.

As to time point: week 11, during vaccination. Vaccine doses each comprised 300 ug of mutant IDH1 20-mer peptide, with topical imiquimod. Profiled with immunoSEQ multiplex PCR; TCRdb holds only in-frame clones, not every one. The sample consists of 50,000 to 65,000 clones, more than 85% of them appearing once. From germline, CDR1 is SGHVS and CDR2 FNYEAQ. CDR3 length: 16 amino acids. The V and J ends lost 1 base and 6 bases respectively, with 16 bases between them. The chain is built from TRBV7-6 and TRBJ2-1, with D maybe TRBD2 (6 bases). The source of this sequence is a man aged 45-65 years with glioma. The starting material was PBMCs, obtained from a glioma patient whose treatment included an IDH1 peptide vaccine. CDR3 in amino acids: CASSLVPGGTPNEQFF. As DNA, the CDR3 is TGTGCCAGCAGCTTAGTCCCCGGGGGAACCCCCAATGAGCAGTTCTTC.